These 21 T cell receptor beta chains came from one sample sequenced in a study of PD-L1 blockade in urothelial cancer. This sample's time point: pretreatment peripheral blood. Sequencing used immunoSEQ multiplex PCR; TCRdb keeps in-frame clones, though not all of them. The data hold about 93,000 clones, with 90% observed a single time. The material was PBMCs, obtained around atezolizumab (anti-PD-L1) treatment. The receptors originated from a man in his 60s with urothelial cancer.

This chain uses TRBV11-2 with TRBJ2-1, with TRBD2 as a possible D gene (6 bases). Looked up from germline, CDR1 is SGHAT and CDR2 is FQNNGV. V lost 5 bases and J 0 bases, leaving 8 bases between the germline ends. The CDR3 length is 14 residues. The CDR3 DNA is TGTGCCAGCAGCGGGACTTCCTCCTACAATGAGCAGTTCTTC. Translation gives CASSGTSSYNEQFF.

The chain recombines TRBV7-8 with TRBJ2-3, with 13 bases lining up with TRBD2. CDR1 SGHVS and CDR2 FQNEAQ come from the germline V gene. There are 20 residues in the CDR3. Trimming cost V 4 bases and J 3 bases; bases outside gene matches: 16. Written as DNA, the CDR3 is TGTGCCAGCAGCTCACCCGGGGGGACTAGCGGGATCGAGGGGACAGATACGCAGTATTTT. Its protein is CASSSPGGTSGIEGTDTQYF.

V and J are TRBV4-2 and TRBJ1-1; 7 bases match TRBD1. This CDR3 comprises 16 residues. The trim removed 4 bases at V and 3 bases at J, leaving 11 bases unmatched. The germline V gene has CDR1 LGHNA and CDR2 YNFKEQ. The CDR3: CASSREGAAGDTEAFF. CDR3 nucleotides: TGTGCCAGCAGCCGCGAGGGGGCAGCGGGGGACACTGAAGCTTTCTTT.

The chain has TRBV5-6 and TRBJ1-6; D ambiguous. There are 14 residues in the CDR3. CDR1 and CDR2 from the germline V gene are SGHDT and YYEEEE. V lost 1 base, J lost 10 bases, and 12 bases lay in between. CDR3 DNA sequence: TGTGCCAGCAGCTTGTTAGGGAGACAATCACCCCTCCACTTT. Protein sequence: CASSLLGRQSPLHF.

The V and J genes are TRBV7-8 and TRBJ2-2, with 13 bases matching TRBD2. The CDR3 has 16 amino acids. Germline assignment: CDR1 SGHVS and CDR2 FQNEAQ. J lost 5 bases, V lost 6 bases, and 6 bases had no gene match. CDR3 sequence (DNA): TGTGCCAGCAGATGGACTAGCGGGGGAGGGACCGGGGAGCTGTTTTTT. Its protein product is CASRWTSGGGTGELFF.

This chain joins TRBV7-3 and TRBJ2-2; possibly TRBD1 for D (6 bases). Germline CDR1 reads SGHTA; CDR2 reads FQGTGA. CDR3 length: 15 residues. V was clipped by 3 bases and J by 4 bases, with 12 bases between them. The CDR3 loop reads CASSLQGPVTGELFF. DNA for the CDR3: TGTGCCAGCAGCTTGCAGGGGCCGGTCACCGGGGAGCTGTTTTTT.

This sequence joins TRBV6-5 and TRBJ1-2; tentatively, D is TRBD1 (5 bases). The CDR3 length is 12 residues. CDR1 MNHEY and CDR2 SVGAGI come from the germline V gene. Trimming pared 6 bases from V and 7 bases from J, leaving 12 bases between. The DNA of the CDR3 is TGTGCCAGCAGGGCGGGGGTCGGTGGCTACACCTTC. This encodes CASRAGVGGYTF.

The chain combines TRBV30 with TRBJ2-1, with a possible D match to TRBD2 (6 bases). Per the germline V gene, CDR1 is GTSNPN and CDR2 is SVGIG (reference sequence). V lost 2 bases, J lost 7 bases, and 9 bases lay in between. This CDR3 region has 12 residues. The CDR3 spells CAWSLSGNEQFF. CDR3 bases: TGTGCCTGGAGTCTAAGCGGGAATGAGCAGTTCTTC.

The chain is built from TRBV5-1 and TRBJ2-3; possible D gene TRBD2, 7 bases. This CDR3 is 16 amino acids long. Trimming left V 2 bases short and J 0 bases short, with 13 bases between. The germline V gene encodes CDR1 SGHRS and CDR2 YFSETQ. The CDR3 sequence: CASSFGGLASTDTQYF. For the CDR3, the DNA is TGCGCCAGCAGCTTCGGGGGGCTTGCCAGCACAGATACGCAGTATTTT. Looking up the rest from reference TRBV5-1 and TRBJ2-3 gives the full variable domain: KAGVTQTPRYLIKTRGQQVTLSCSPISGHRSVSWYQQTPGQGLQFLFEYFSETQRNKGNFPGRFSGRQFSNSRSEMNVSTLELGDSALYLCASSFGGLASTDTQYFGPGTRLTVL.

The chain couples TRBV5-1 to TRBJ2-7, with 9 bases aligning to TRBD1. The V gene's germline CDR1 is SGHRS and CDR2 YFSETQ. The CDR3 has 15 residues. The ends lost 1 base at V and 5 bases at J; junction bases unmatched: 7. The CDR3 region has the DNA TGCGCCAGCAGCTTGTTCCGGACAGGGGTGCACGAGCAGTACTTC. Its protein is CASSLFRTGVHEQYF.

The V call is TRBV28, the J call TRBJ2-2; 12 nucleotides align to TRBD1. CDR1 and CDR2 from the germline V gene are MDHEN and SYDVKM. After removal of 4 bases from V and 14 bases from J, the junction contained 11 bases not matched to a gene. CDR3 size: 15 residues. The CDR3 DNA reads TGTGCCAGCAGTTCCCTGGGACAGGGGGCTCACCCCCTGTTTTTT. This encodes CASSSLGQGAHPLFF.

The chain carries TRBV18 and TRBJ2-7; the match to TRBD1 covers 8 bases. Trimming took 0 bases from V and 4 from J; bases not matched to a gene: 8. Germline assignment: CDR1 KGHSH and CDR2 LQKENI. There are 16 residues in the CDR3. The CDR3 region is CASSPPIMDRAYEQYF. CDR3 nucleotide sequence: TGTGCCAGCTCACCACCGATAATGGACAGGGCTTACGAGCAGTACTTC.

This sequence joins TRBV7-2 and TRBJ2-1, with 10 nucleotides matching TRBD2. The trim removed 6 bases at V and 0 bases at J, leaving 5 bases unmatched. This CDR3 is built from 16 residues. Germline V gene lookup returns CDR1 SGHTA and CDR2 FQGNSA. Written as DNA, the CDR3 is TGTGCCAGCAGTTGGACTAGCGGTAGCTCCTACAATGAGCAGTTCTTC. As protein: CASSWTSGSSYNEQFF.

The rearrangement uses TRBV6-1 and TRBJ1-1; D call uncertain. Germline V CDR1 and CDR2: MNHNS, SASEGT. Between the trimmed V and J ends, which lost 7 bases and 5 bases, there was a span of 11 bases. The CDR3 sequence is 12 residues long. CDR3 sequence (DNA): TGTGCCAGCATTATCAGCAGGACTGAAGCTTTCTTT. It specifies CASIISRTEAFF.

The chain links TRBV9 to TRBJ2-1; 8 nucleotides align to TRBD2. With V trimmed by 0 bases and J by 7 bases, 3 bases remained unmatched. Germline V gene sequence: CDR1 SGDLS, CDR2 YYNGEE. This CDR3 is built from 14 residues. CDR3 bases: TGTGCCAGCAGCGTAGACCGGGGGGGAAATGAGCAGTTCTTC. Translated: CASSVDRGGNEQFF.

V is TRBV12-2 and J is TRBJ2-1; TRBD2, the D gene given by the table, was not confirmed from the DNA. TRBV12-2 counts as a pseudogene. CDR3 length: 14 amino acids. The CDR3 DNA follows: TGTGCAAGTCCCAGCGGGAGACACAACAATGAGCAGTTCTTC. Its protein product is CASPSGRHNNEQFF.

The chain recombines TRBV5-4 with TRBJ2-2; 10 bases match TRBD2. Trimming cost V 4 bases and J 5 bases; bases outside gene matches: 8. Germline assignment: CDR1 SGHNT and CDR2 YYREEE (reference sequence). CDR3 length: 16 residues. The CDR3 spells CASSGLAEKRTGELFF. The CDR3 coding sequence is TGTGCCAGCAGCGGACTAGCGGAAAAACGAACCGGGGAGCTGTTTTTT. Complete variable domain (other parts from reference TRBV5-4 and TRBJ2-2): ETGVTQSPTHLIKTRGQQVTLRCSSQSGHNTVSWYQQALGQGPQFIFQYYREEENGRGNFPPRFSGLQFPNYSSELNVNALELDDSALYLCASSGLAEKRTGELFFGEGSRLTVL.

The V and J genes are TRBV7-8 and TRBJ2-7; a weak D match, TRBD1 (6 bases). V was cut by 5 bases and J by 0 bases, with 14 bases left in between. This CDR3 comprises 15 residues. The germline gives CDR1 SGHVS, CDR2 FQNEAQ. The CDR3 sequence: CASSPQTGLSYEQYF. DNA for the CDR3: TGTGCCAGCAGCCCGCAGACAGGTCTCTCCTACGAGCAGTACTTC.

The rearrangement joins TRBV5-6 to TRBJ1-1, with 10 positions matching TRBD1. J gave up 0 bases and V 5 bases, and 4 bases lay outside the gene matches. The CDR3 has 15 residues. The germline V gene encodes CDR1 SGHDT and CDR2 YYEEEE. In nucleotides, the CDR3 is TGTGCCAGCAGAAGGACAGGGGGGATGAACACTGAAGCTTTCTTT. It is translated as CASRRTGGMNTEAFF.

The chain is built from TRBV5-4 and TRBJ2-6; no clear D gene. Trimming left V 4 bases short and J 0 bases short, with 5 bases between. This CDR3 region has 14 residues. Germline V gives CDR1 SGHNT, CDR2 YYREEE (reference sequence). The CDR3 here is CASSPYSGANVLTF. The DNA of the CDR3 is TGTGCCAGCAGCCCCTACTCTGGGGCCAACGTCCTGACTTTC.

The chain is built from TRBV2 and TRBJ2-7, with 10 bases lining up with TRBD2. V gave up 3 bases and J gave up 3 bases; unmatched junction bases: 2. Germline loops: CDR1 SNHLY, CDR2 FYNNEI. The CDR3 consists of 14 residues. DNA of the CDR3: TGTGCCAGCAGTGAGTTAGCGGGGGGCTACGAGCAGTACTTC. Translation gives CASSELAGGYEQYF.